This TCR beta chain derives from a study of blood T cell repertoires in COVID-19. Study at large: The cDNA or gDNA used as material had been derived from T cells, B-cell-depleted T cells, or PBMCs.

This clone was seen ten or more times. Trimming shortened V by 0 bases and J by 8 bases, and 16 bases separated the two germline ends. Germline values: CDR1 SGHAT, CDR2 FQNNGV. This CDR3 is built from 15 residues. Only in-frame clones appear in the TCRdb table, and some are missing; sequencing was by immunoSEQ multiplex PCR. The sample yields nearly 100,000 clones, 84% seen once. The TCR was taken from a woman aged 55-70 years with acute or convalescent COVID-19. What was sequenced was peripheral blood. The chain links TRBV11-2 to TRBJ1-2; D unclear. The CDR3 nucleotides read TGTGCCAGCAGCTTAGATCCGGCACAGTGGAGGGGCTACACCTTC. Translation gives CASSLDPAQWRGYTF. The full variable domain, rest sourced from reference TRBV11-2 and TRBJ1-2, is EAGVAQSPRYKIIEKRQSVAFWCNPISGHATLYWYQQILGQGPKLLIQFQNNGVVDDSQLPKDRFSAERLKGVDSTLKIQPAKLEDSAVYLCASSLDPAQWRGYTFGSGTRLTVV.